Presented here are 3 T cell receptor beta chains from one specimen sequenced in a study of cytomegalovirus exposure and HLA in healthy donors. 60 Vbeta and 13 Jbeta primers were used in PCR. The table came from immunoSEQ multiplex PCR; TCRdb's copy has only in-frame clones and leaves some out. The table records about 170,000 clones, roughly 80% of them present only once. Sequenced: PBMCs. These receptors came from a male donor in good health and CMV-seronegative.

V is TRBV19 and J is TRBJ2-7; TRBD2 aligns across 9 bases. V gave up 5 bases and J gave up 8 bases; unmatched junction bases: 7. Germline lookup yields CDR1 LNHDA and CDR2 SQIVND (reference sequence). The CDR3 runs to 13 residues. This chain's CDR3 is CASSDSGSEQQYF. The CDR3 DNA sequence: TGTGCCAGTAGTGATAGCGGGAGTGAACAGCAGTACTTC.

V usage is TRBV5-6 and J usage is TRBJ1-2, with D perhaps TRBD1 (5 bases). The V gene's germline CDR1 is SGHDT and CDR2 YYEEEE. The CDR3 is 15 amino acids. Trimming took off 4 bases at V and 8 bases at J, with 21 bases between the two ends. The CDR3 spells CASSLDLTATEGYTF. In DNA, the CDR3 is TGTGCCAGCAGCCTGGATCTGACAGCTACTGAAGGCTACACCTTC.

The chain carries TRBV2 and TRBJ2-5; TRBD2 aligns across 10 bases. Germline V gene sequence: CDR1 SNHLY, CDR2 FYNNEI. With V trimmed by 6 bases and J by 1 base, 2 bases remained unmatched. CDR3 length: 14 amino acids. In DNA form, the CDR3 reads TGTGCCAGCAGGAGGACTAGCGGCCAAGAGACCCAGTACTTC. Translation: CASRRTSGQETQYF.